Below, 16 T cell receptor beta chains from the same sample are listed, as sequenced in a study of T cell repertoires in cytomegalovirus infection. One entry per CDR3 protein results from TCRdb running MiXCR on the reads. The table has a few hundred thousand distinct CDR3 sequences, roughly 13% seen once. Sequencing was carried out using PBMCs. The origin of the receptors is a human donor in good health (CMV status not recorded). Some clones in this sample may be carry-over from other donors' samples.

This clonotype was recorded at least ten times. The rearrangement joins TRBV6-5 to TRBJ2-2; 9 nucleotides line up with TRBD2. V trimming: 6 bases; J trimming: 6 bases; junction bases outside the gene matches: 5. This CDR3 has 14 residues. From germline, CDR1 is MNHEY and CDR2 SVGAGI. CDR3 DNA sequence: TGTGCCAGCAGCGAACTAGCGGGCGCCGGGGAGCTGTTTTTT. Translation: CASSELAGAGELFF.

At least ten counts were recorded for this clonotype. The chain links TRBV7-6 to TRBJ2-7; 7 positions match TRBD1. V was pared by 0 bases and J by 0 bases, with 2 bases of the junction left unmatched. Germline CDR1 SGHVS, CDR2 FNYEAQ. This CDR3 contains 15 residues. The CDR3 region has the DNA TGTGCCAGCAGCTTAGCACAGGGGAACTCCTACGAGCAGTACTTC. It specifies CASSLAQGNSYEQYF.

This clonotype was seen a handful of times. The chain couples TRBV3-1 to TRBJ2-7; 10 positions match TRBD2. V lost 5 bases, J lost 2 bases, and 6 bases stayed unmatched. This CDR3 has 15 residues. Germline V CDR1 and CDR2: LGHDT, YNNKEL (reference sequence). CDR3 sequence: CASSELAGWPYEQYF. CDR3 DNA sequence: TGTGCCAGCAGCGAACTAGCGGGGTGGCCCTACGAGCAGTACTTC.

This chain joins TRBV20-1 and TRBJ2-1, with 11 positions matching TRBD2. The germline V gene has CDR1 DFQATT and CDR2 SNEGSKA (reference sequence). The CDR3 length is 15 residues. The CDR3 DNA follows: TGCAGAGCCAGCGCACTAGCGGGAGTCGGTCACCGGCAGTTCTTC. This translates into CRASALAGVGHRQFF.

This clonotype was seen repeatedly, ten times or more. The rearrangement uses TRBV7-2 and TRBJ2-3; D unresolved. This CDR3 is built from 15 residues. CDR1 is SGHTA and CDR2 is FQGNSA in the germline V gene. V was cut by 5 bases and J by 2 bases, with 14 bases left in between. The CDR3 sequence is CASSQQMLNTDTQYF. DNA of the CDR3: TGTGCCAGCAGCCAACAGATGCTAAACACAGATACGCAGTATTTT.

The CDR3 coding sequence is TGCAGTGCCCTGGGACTAGCGGGGGCAGAGACCCAGTACTTC. Translating it yields CSALGLAGAETQYF. The chain links TRBV20-1 to TRBJ2-5; the match to TRBD2 covers 14 bases. Germline V CDR1 and CDR2: DFQATT, SNEGSKA (reference sequence). Trimming cost V 6 bases and J 4 bases; bases outside gene matches: 4. This CDR3 has 14 amino acids.

This clonotype was detected ten times or more. The rearrangement uses TRBV28 and TRBJ1-2, with TRBD1 as a possible D gene (6 bases). Germline CDR1 is MDHEN and CDR2 is SYDVKM. The CDR3 consists of 15 residues. The V and J ends lost 3 bases and 9 bases respectively, with 20 bases between them. The CDR3 DNA is TGTGCCAGCAGTTTCCGACGGGGACAACTTAGGAGCTACACCTTC. It is translated as CASSFRRGQLRSYTF.

The chain uses TRBV27 and TRBJ2-3; D is ambiguous. Germline V gene sequence: CDR1 MNHEY, CDR2 SMNVEV (reference sequence). V was cut by 6 bases and J by 5 bases, with 9 bases left in between. The CDR3 loop spans 12 amino acids. The CDR3 region has the DNA TGTGCCAGCAGCCCTAGTAGAGATACGCAGTATTTT. Translated, it gives CASSPSRDTQYF.

This chain uses TRBV7-3 with TRBJ2-5; no clear D. Trimming removed 7 bases at V and 5 bases at J, with 14 bases between. The CDR3 is 13 amino acids. From germline, CDR1 is SGHTA and CDR2 FQGTGA. In DNA form, the CDR3 reads TGTGCCAGCATCCCGGGCCCCATGGAGACCCAGTACTTC. This encodes CASIPGPMETQYF.

This clonotype was detected many times. The rearrangement joins TRBV18 to TRBJ2-4; D may be TRBD2 (6 bases). Per the germline V gene, CDR1 is KGHSH and CDR2 is LQKENI. The CDR3 extends over 15 amino acids. Trimming left V 3 bases short and J 2 bases short, with 11 bases between. CDR3 DNA sequence: TGTGCCAGCTCACCCCTTCTAGCGTCCAAAAACATTCAGTACTTC. Translating gives CASSPLLASKNIQYF.

This clonotype was detected ten times or more. The rearrangement links TRBV19 to TRBJ2-3, with D possibly TRBD2 on 5 matching bases. This CDR3 has 14 amino acids. V dropped 3 bases and J dropped 3 bases, with 10 bases sitting between them. Germline CDR1 and CDR2: LNHDA and SQIVND (reference sequence). CDR3 protein: CASSMGGSTDTQYF. The CDR3 DNA is TGTGCCAGTAGTATGGGCGGGTCGACAGATACGCAGTATTTT.

This clonotype was counted ten times or more. CDR3 loop: CASSPGLAGDTQYF. For the CDR3, the DNA is TGTGCCAGCAGCCCGGGACTAGCGGGAGATACGCAGTATTTT. The chain carries TRBV7-6 and TRBJ2-3; 12 positions match TRBD2. This CDR3 contains 14 residues. The germline V gene encodes CDR1 SGHVS and CDR2 FNYEAQ. J lost 5 bases, V lost 5 bases, and 2 bases had no gene match.

This clonotype was detected many times. The chain joins TRBV7-2 to TRBJ2-7; TRBD2 aligns across 8 bases. CDR3 length: 14 residues. The J segment lost 3 bases and the V segment lost 3 bases, leaving 4 bases of the junction unmatched. Germline V lookup: CDR1 SGHTA, CDR2 FQGNSA. The CDR3 DNA sequence: TGTGCCAGCAGCTTCCAGCGGGAGAACTACGAGCAGTACTTC. As protein: CASSFQRENYEQYF.

The chain uses TRBV5-1 and TRBJ2-2; 11 bases line up with TRBD1. CDR1 and CDR2 (germline): SGHRS, YFSETQ. The V gene end was trimmed by 2 bases and the J gene end by 4 bases; junction bases not matched to a gene: 7. CDR3 length equals 17 residues. The CDR3 DNA reads as TGCGCCAGCAGCTTCCAAGGACAGGGGGCTACCACCGGGGAGCTGTTTTTT. Protein sequence: CASSFQGQGATTGELFF.

This clonotype came up a few times. This sequence joins TRBV27 and TRBJ2-1; D uncertain. Germline CDR1 reads MNHEY; CDR2 reads SMNVEV (reference sequence). V was trimmed by 4 bases and J by 12 bases, leaving 19 bases between them. This CDR3 spans 14 amino acids. The CDR3 reads CASSSPLAERRQFF. The CDR3 coding sequence is TGTGCCAGCAGTTCTCCCCTCGCCGAGAGGAGGCAGTTCTTC.

A word on this clonotype: A much more abundant neighbour one base away suggests this may be a read error. V usage is TRBV25-1 and J usage is TRBJ2-5, with 7 bases identical to TRBD1. From germline, CDR1 is MGHDK and CDR2 SYGVNS. This CDR3 comprises 14 residues. Trimming took 6 bases from V and 1 from J; bases not matched to a gene: 5. CDR3 protein: CASSHRDSQETQYF. The CDR3, as DNA: TGTGCCAGCAGCCACCGGGACAGCCAAGAGACCCAGTACTTC.